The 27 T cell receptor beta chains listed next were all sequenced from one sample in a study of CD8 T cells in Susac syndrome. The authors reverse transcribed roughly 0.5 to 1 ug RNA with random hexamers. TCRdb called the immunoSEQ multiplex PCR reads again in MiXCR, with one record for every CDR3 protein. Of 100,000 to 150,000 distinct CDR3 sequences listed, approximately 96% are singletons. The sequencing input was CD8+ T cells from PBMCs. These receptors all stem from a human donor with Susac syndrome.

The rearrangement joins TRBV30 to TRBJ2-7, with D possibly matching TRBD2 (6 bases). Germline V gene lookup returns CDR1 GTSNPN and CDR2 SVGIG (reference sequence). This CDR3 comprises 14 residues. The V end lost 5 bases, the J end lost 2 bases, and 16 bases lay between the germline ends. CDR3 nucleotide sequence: TGTGCCTGGGCGGGATTCCGAGGGGCCTACGAGCAGTACTTC. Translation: CAWAGFRGAYEQYF.

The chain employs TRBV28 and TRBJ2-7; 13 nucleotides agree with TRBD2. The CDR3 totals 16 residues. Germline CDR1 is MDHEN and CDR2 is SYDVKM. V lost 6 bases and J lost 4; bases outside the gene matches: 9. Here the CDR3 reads CASSPGLAGVMYEQYF. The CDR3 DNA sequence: TGTGCCAGCAGCCCCGGACTAGCGGGGGTAATGTACGAGCAGTACTTC.

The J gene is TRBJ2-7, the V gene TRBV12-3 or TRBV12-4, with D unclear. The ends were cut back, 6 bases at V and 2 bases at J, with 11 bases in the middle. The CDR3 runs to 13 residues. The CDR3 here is CASSLNGPYEQYF. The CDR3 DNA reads TGTGCCAGCAGCCTAAATGGACCCTACGAGCAGTACTTC.

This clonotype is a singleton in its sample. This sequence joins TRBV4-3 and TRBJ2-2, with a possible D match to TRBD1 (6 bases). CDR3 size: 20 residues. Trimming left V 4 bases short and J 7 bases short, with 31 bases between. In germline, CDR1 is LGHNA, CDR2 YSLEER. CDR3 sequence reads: CASSPSASLRVRGTVGELFF. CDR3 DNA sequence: TGCGCCAGCAGCCCAAGTGCGAGTTTGCGGGTCAGGGGAACGGTCGGGGAGCTGTTTTTT.

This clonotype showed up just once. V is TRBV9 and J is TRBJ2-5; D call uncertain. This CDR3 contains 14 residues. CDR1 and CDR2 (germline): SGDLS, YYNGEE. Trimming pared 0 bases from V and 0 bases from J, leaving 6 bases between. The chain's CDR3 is CASSVEKDQETQYF. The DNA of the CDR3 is TGTGCCAGCAGCGTAGAGAAAGACCAAGAGACCCAGTACTTC.

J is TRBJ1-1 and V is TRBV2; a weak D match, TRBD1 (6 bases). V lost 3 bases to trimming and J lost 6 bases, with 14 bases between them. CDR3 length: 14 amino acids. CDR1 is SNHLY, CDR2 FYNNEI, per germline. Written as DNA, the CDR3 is TGTGCCAGCAGTGATGCCCAGGGGAGGCCTGAAGCTTTCTTT. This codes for CASSDAQGRPEAFF.

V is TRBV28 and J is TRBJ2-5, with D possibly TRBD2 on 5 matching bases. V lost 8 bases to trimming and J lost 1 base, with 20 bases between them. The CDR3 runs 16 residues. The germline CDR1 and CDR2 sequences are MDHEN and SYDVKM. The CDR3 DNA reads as TGTGCCAGCCATTCCGGGAACCTCGAGTCCCAAGAGACCCAGTACTTC. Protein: CASHSGNLESQETQYF.

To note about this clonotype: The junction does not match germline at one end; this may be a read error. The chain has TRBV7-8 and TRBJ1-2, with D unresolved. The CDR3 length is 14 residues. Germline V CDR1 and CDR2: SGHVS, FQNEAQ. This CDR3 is CASSLALAPVGSTF. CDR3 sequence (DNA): TGTGCCAGCAGCTTAGCGTTAGCACCGGTGGGCTCCACCTTC. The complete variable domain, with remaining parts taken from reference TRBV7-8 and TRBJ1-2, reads GAGVSQSPRYKVAKRGQDVALRCDPISGHVSLFWYQQALGQGPEFLTYFQNEAQLDKSGLPSDRFFAERPEGSVSTLKIQRTQQEDSAVYLCASSLALAPVGSTFGSGTRLTVV.

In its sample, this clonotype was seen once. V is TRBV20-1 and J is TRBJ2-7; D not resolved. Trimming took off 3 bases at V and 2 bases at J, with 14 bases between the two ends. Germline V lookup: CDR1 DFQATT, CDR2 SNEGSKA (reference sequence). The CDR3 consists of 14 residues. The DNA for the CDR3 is TGCAGTGCTAGTGTGAGTGACCGAACCTACGAGCAGTACTTC. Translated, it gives CSASVSDRTYEQYF.

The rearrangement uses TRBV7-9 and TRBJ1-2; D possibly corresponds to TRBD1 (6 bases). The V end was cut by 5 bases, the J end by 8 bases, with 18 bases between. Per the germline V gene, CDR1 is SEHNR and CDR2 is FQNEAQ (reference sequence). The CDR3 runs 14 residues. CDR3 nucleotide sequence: TGTGCCAGCAGCCTCCGGGACACCCTACACGGCTACACCTTC. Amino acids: CASSLRDTLHGYTF.

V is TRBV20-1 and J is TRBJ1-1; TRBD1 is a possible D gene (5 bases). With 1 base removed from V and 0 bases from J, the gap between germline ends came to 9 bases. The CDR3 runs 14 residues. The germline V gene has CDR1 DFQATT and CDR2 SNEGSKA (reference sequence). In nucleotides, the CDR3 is TGCAGTGCTAGAGTTACGGGGCTGAACACTGAAGCTTTCTTT. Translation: CSARVTGLNTEAFF.

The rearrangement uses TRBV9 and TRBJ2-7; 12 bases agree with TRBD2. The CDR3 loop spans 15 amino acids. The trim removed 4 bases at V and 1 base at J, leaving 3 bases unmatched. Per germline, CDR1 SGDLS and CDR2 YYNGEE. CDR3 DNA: TGTGCCAGCAGCTCCACTAGCGGGAGGTCCTACGAGCAGTACTTC. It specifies CASSSTSGRSYEQYF.

CDR3 coding DNA: TGTGCCAGCAGGATAGACCCGGGACATTGGGCTTTCTTT. Protein product: CASRIDPGHWAFF. The V call is TRBV12-3 or TRBV12-4, the J call TRBJ1-1, with a possible D match to TRBD1 (6 bases). The CDR3 has 13 amino acids. Between the trimmed V and J ends, which lost 6 bases and 11 bases, there was a span of 19 bases.

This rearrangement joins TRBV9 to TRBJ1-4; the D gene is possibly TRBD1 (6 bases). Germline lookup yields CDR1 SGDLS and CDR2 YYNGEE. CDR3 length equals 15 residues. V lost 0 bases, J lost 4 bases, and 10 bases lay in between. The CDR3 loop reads CASSVEDRLNEKLFF. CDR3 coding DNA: TGTGCCAGCAGCGTAGAGGACAGACTTAATGAAAAACTGTTTTTT.

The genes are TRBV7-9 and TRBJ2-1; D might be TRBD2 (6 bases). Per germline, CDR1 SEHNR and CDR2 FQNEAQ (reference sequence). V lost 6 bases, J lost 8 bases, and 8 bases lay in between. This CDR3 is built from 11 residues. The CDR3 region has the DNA TGTGCCAGCAGATGGGAGGATGAGCAGTTCTTC. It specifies CASRWEDEQFF.

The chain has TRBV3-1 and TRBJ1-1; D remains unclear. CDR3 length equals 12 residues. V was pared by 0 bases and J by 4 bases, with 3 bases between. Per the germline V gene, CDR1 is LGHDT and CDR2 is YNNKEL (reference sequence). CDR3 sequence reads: CASSQDFTEAFF. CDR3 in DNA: TGTGCCAGCAGCCAAGATTTCACTGAAGCTTTCTTT.

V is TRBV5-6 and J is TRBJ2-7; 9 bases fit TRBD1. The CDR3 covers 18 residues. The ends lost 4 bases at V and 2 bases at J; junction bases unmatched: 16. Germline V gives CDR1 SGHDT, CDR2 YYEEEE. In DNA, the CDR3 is TGTGCCAGCAGCCCCGAGGGACAGGGACCCTACGGGGCCTACGAGCAGTACTTC. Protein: CASSPEGQGPYGAYEQYF. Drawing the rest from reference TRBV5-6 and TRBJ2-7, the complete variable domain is DAGVTQSPTHLIKTRGQQVTLRCSPKSGHDTVSWYQQALGQGPQFIFQYYEEEERQRGNFPDRFSGHQFPNYSSELNVNALLLGDSALYLCASSPEGQGPYGAYEQYFGPGTRLTVT.

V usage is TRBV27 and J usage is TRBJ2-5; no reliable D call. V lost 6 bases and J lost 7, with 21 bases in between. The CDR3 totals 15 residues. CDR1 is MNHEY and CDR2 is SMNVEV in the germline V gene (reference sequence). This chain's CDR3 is CASRYLSDTPGTQYF. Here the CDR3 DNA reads TGTGCCAGCAGATACCTCAGCGATACTCCAGGGACCCAGTACTTC.

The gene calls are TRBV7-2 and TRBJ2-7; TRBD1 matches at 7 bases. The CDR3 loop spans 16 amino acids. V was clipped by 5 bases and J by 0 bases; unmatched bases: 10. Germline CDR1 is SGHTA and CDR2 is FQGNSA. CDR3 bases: TGTGCCAGCAGCAACCAGACAGGGAAGAACTCCTACGAGCAGTACTTC. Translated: CASSNQTGKNSYEQYF. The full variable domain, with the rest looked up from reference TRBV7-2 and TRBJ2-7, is GAGVSQSPSNKVTEKGKDVELRCDPISGHTALYWYRQSLGQGLEFLIYFQGNSAPDKSGLPSDRFSAERTGGSVSTLTIQRTQQEDSAVYLCASSNQTGKNSYEQYFGPGTRLTVT.

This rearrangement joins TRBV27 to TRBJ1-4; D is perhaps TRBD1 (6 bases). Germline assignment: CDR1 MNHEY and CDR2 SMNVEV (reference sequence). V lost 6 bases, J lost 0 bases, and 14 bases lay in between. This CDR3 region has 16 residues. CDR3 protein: CASRRTDIATNEKLFF. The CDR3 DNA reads TGTGCCAGCAGAAGGACAGACATCGCAACTAATGAAAAACTGTTTTTT.

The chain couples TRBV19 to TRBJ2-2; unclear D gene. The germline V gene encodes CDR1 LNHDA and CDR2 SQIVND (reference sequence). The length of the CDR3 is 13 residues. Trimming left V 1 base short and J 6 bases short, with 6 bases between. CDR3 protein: CASSIGSPGELFF. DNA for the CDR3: TGTGCCAGTAGTATAGGCTCACCCGGGGAGCTGTTTTTT.

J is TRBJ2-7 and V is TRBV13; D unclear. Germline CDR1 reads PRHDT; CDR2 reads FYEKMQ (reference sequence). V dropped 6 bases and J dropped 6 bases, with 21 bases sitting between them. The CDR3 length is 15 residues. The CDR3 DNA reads TGTGCCAGCAGACCCTCTGGGCCCGCCTTAACCGAGCAGTACTTC. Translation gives CASRPSGPALTEQYF.

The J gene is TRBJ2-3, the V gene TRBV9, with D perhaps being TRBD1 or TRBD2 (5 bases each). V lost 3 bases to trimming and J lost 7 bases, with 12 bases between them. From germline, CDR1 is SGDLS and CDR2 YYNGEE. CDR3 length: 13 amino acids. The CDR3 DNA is TGTGCCAGCAGCGGGGGGAGTGGAAATACGCAGTATTTT. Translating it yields CASSGGSGNTQYF.

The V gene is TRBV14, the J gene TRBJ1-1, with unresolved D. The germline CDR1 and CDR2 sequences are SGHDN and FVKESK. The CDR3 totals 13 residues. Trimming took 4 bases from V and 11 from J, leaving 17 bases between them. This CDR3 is CASSLSTWERAFF. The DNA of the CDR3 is TGTGCCAGCAGCCTCTCCACATGGGAGAGGGCTTTCTTT. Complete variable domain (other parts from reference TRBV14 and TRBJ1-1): EAGVTQFPSHSVIEKGQTVTLRCDPISGHDNLYWYRRVMGKEIKFLLHFVKESKQDESGMPNNRFLAERTGGTYSTLKVQPAELEDSGVYFCASSLSTWERAFFGQGTRLTVV.

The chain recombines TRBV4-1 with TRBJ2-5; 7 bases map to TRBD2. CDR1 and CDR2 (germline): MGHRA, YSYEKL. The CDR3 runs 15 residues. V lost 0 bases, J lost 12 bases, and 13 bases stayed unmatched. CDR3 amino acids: CASSQDRAAREVEYF. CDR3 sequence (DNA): TGCGCCAGCAGCCAAGATCGGGCAGCTCGGGAGGTTGAGTACTTC.

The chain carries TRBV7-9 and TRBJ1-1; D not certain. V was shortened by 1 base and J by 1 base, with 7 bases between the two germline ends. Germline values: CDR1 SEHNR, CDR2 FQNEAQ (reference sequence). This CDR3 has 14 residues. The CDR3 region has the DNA TGTGCCAGCAGCTTAGATGCGGGGAACACTGAAGCTTTCTTT. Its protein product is CASSLDAGNTEAFF.

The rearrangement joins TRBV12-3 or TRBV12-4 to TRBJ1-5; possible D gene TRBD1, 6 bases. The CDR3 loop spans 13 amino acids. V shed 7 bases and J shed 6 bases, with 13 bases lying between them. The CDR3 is CASNYRVPQPQHF. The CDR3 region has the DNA TGTGCCAGCAACTACAGGGTCCCTCAGCCCCAGCATTTT.